The 26 T cell receptor beta chains in this list originate from one sample, sequenced in a study of blood T cell repertoires in COVID-19. TCRdb's table, derived via immunoSEQ multiplex PCR, lists solely in-frame clones and lacks some. Among 150,000 to 200,000 clones listed, around 87% were seen once. The specimen was peripheral blood. Receptors originate from a woman in her twenties or thirties with active or convalescent COVID-19.

The genes are TRBV6-2 or TRBV6-3 and TRBJ2-1, with 10 bases identical to TRBD1. Germline V gene lookup returns CDR1 MNHEY and CDR2 SVGEGT. The junction had 8 bases not matched to a gene; V was cut back by 5 bases and J by 4 bases. The CDR3 length is 16 residues. The chain's CDR3 is CASSTSGQGLYNEQFF. As DNA, the CDR3 is TGTGCCAGCAGTACCTCGGGACAGGGGCTATACAATGAGCAGTTCTTC.

V and J are TRBV2 and TRBJ2-7, with 10 bases fitting TRBD2. Trimming took 6 bases from V and 0 from J; bases not matched to a gene: 5. The germline CDR1 and CDR2 sequences are SNHLY and FYNNEI. This CDR3 has 15 amino acids. The CDR3 nucleotides read TGTGCCAGCAGGGCTAGCGGGGGAAGCTCCTACGAGCAGTACTTC. Translating it yields CASRASGGSSYEQYF.

The chain is built from TRBV19 and TRBJ1-5; no definite D call. CDR1 and CDR2 from the germline V gene are LNHDA and SQIVND (reference sequence). The CDR3 contains 12 residues. V was shortened by 5 bases and J by 7 bases, with 9 bases between the two germline ends. The CDR3 nucleotides read TGTGCCAGTAGTGCGCTTAACCAGCCCCAGCATTTT. Translated: CASSALNQPQHF.

The chain links TRBV6-5 to TRBJ2-7; the D is unclear. Trimming left V 4 bases short and J 4 bases short, with 14 bases between. This CDR3 comprises 14 residues. In germline, CDR1 is MNHEY, CDR2 SVGAGI. DNA for the CDR3: TGTGCCAGCAGTTCAGAGGCCTCTTCATACGAGCAGTACTTC. Amino acid sequence: CASSSEASSYEQYF.

The chain joins TRBV3-1 (or the pseudogene TRBV3-2) to TRBJ1-6, with D unresolved. Germline-derived CDR1 and CDR2 are LGHDT and YNNKEL (reference sequence). Trimming shortened V by 0 bases and J by 6 bases, and 6 bases separated the two germline ends. CDR3 length: 14 amino acids. CDR3: CASSQDWSNSPLHF. As DNA, the CDR3 is TGTGCCAGCAGCCAAGATTGGAGTAATTCACCCCTCCACTTT.

This clone showed up just once. The chain couples TRBV4-1 to TRBJ1-2, with D possibly being TRBD1 (6 bases). Germline V lookup: CDR1 MGHRA, CDR2 YSYEKL. This CDR3 comprises 15 residues. Between the trimmed V and J ends, which lost 4 bases and 4 bases, there was a span of 16 bases. DNA of the CDR3: TGCGCCAGCAGCCCCCCCGGACAGCCAACCTATGGCTACACCTTC. Protein sequence: CASSPPGQPTYGYTF.

V is TRBV18 and J is TRBJ2-1; no definite D call. The length of the CDR3 is 14 residues. The germline V and J ends were trimmed by 0 bases and 8 bases, with 11 bases remaining between them. The germline CDR1 and CDR2 sequences are KGHSH and LQKENI. The CDR3 spells CASSPPSLSDEQFF. CDR3 coding DNA: TGTGCCAGCTCACCACCTAGCCTCAGCGATGAGCAGTTCTTC.

The V gene is TRBV4-1, the J gene TRBJ1-1; D gene ambiguous. Trimming shortened V by 1 base and J by 0 bases, and 9 bases separated the two germline ends. The CDR3 contains 15 residues. Germline V gives CDR1 MGHRA, CDR2 YSYEKL. CDR3 DNA: TGCGCCAGCAGCCAAGGTCCGACTTTGAACACTGAAGCTTTCTTT. It specifies CASSQGPTLNTEAFF.

The chain has TRBV6-5 and TRBJ1-1; 8 bases are shared with TRBD1. Germline CDR1 is MNHEY and CDR2 is SVGAGI. Unmatched junction bases numbered 6, after V lost 5 bases and J lost 1 base. The CDR3 loop spans 15 amino acids. This CDR3 reads CASSTTGAENTEAFF. CDR3 DNA: TGTGCCAGCAGTACGACAGGGGCGGAGAACACTGAAGCTTTCTTT.

The rearrangement links TRBV6-6 to TRBJ1-2; 12 positions match TRBD1. The CDR3 spans 16 residues. After removal of 4 bases from V and 0 bases from J, the junction contained 3 bases not matched to a gene. The germline V gene encodes CDR1 MNHNY and CDR2 SVGAGI (reference sequence). CDR3 sequence: CASSSRDRGPNYGYTF. The DNA for the CDR3 is TGTGCCAGCAGTTCCCGGGACAGGGGGCCTAACTATGGCTACACCTTC.

The chain employs TRBV5-1 and TRBJ1-4; 9 positions match TRBD1. In germline, CDR1 is SGHRS, CDR2 YFSETQ. The CDR3 consists of 14 residues. V dropped 3 bases and J dropped 7; count of bases not matched to a gene: 4. The CDR3 here is CASSSGTGSEKLFF. As DNA, the CDR3 is TGCGCCAGCAGCTCCGGGACAGGGTCTGAAAAACTGTTTTTT.

This clone was seen just once. This chain uses TRBV2 with TRBJ1-3, with D tentatively TRBD1 (6 bases). Deletions cut 6 bases from V and 1 base from J, with 13 bases between. This CDR3 is built from 15 residues. The germline V gene has CDR1 SNHLY and CDR2 FYNNEI. The CDR3 loop reads CASRQQGYSGNTIYF. The CDR3 DNA sequence: TGTGCCAGCAGACAACAGGGTTATTCTGGAAACACCATATATTTT.

The genes are TRBV30 and TRBJ2-2; perhaps TRBD2 as D (6 bases). This CDR3 has 16 residues. Germline CDR1 and CDR2: GTSNPN and SVGIG (reference sequence). DNA of the CDR3: TGTGCATGCCATAAGCCGTGGGGGGAGAACACCGGGGAGCTGTTTTTT. Amino acid sequence: CACHKPWGENTGELFF.

The chain is built from TRBV5-4 and TRBJ2-3; possible D gene TRBD2, 6 bases. Trimming cost V 4 bases and J 0 bases, with 12 bases left between them. This CDR3 spans 15 amino acids. The germline gives CDR1 SGHNT, CDR2 YYREEE (reference sequence). In DNA, the CDR3 is TGTGCCAGCAGCGTAAGCGGGTCTAGCACAGATACGCAGTATTTT. It codes for CASSVSGSSTDTQYF.

The CDR3 protein is CASSVDGGFGDGELFF. The CDR3 bases are TGTGCCAGCAGCGTAGATGGAGGGTTTGGTGACGGGGAGCTGTTTTTT. The V gene is TRBV9, the J gene TRBJ2-2, with D perhaps matching TRBD2 (6 bases). The CDR3 runs 16 residues. Trimming removed 0 bases at V and 7 bases at J, with 16 bases between. The germline V gene encodes CDR1 SGDLS and CDR2 YYNGEE.

V gene TRBV9 combines with J gene TRBJ1-3, with D possibly TRBD1 on 5 matching bases. CDR1 SGDLS and CDR2 YYNGEE come from the germline V gene. CDR3 size: 15 residues. The ends were cut back, 0 bases at V and 2 bases at J, with 9 bases in the middle. CDR3: CASSVVAGTGNTIYF. CDR3 DNA: TGTGCCAGCAGCGTAGTGGCAGGGACTGGAAACACCATATATTTT.

The rearrangement joins TRBV5-4 to TRBJ2-7; 8 nucleotides match TRBD2. Germline V gene sequence: CDR1 SGHNT, CDR2 YYREEE (reference sequence). This CDR3 has 16 amino acids. The V and J ends lost 4 bases and 2 bases, in that order; junction bases with no gene match: 11. This CDR3 is CASSGQSSGSPYEQYF. As DNA, the CDR3 is TGTGCCAGCAGCGGGCAGTCGAGCGGGAGCCCCTACGAGCAGTACTTC.

The J gene is TRBJ2-5, the V gene TRBV11-2, with D perhaps matching TRBD1 (8 bases). V lost 7 bases, J lost 4 bases, and 13 bases lay in between. The CDR3 runs 13 residues. CDR1 and CDR2 from the germline V gene are SGHAT and FQNNGV. As DNA, the CDR3 is TGTGCCAGCATCTACAGGGGGGGAGAGACCCAGTACTTC. Translated, it gives CASIYRGGETQYF.

V and J are TRBV5-1 and TRBJ1-1, with D unclear. The CDR3 loop spans 14 amino acids. CDR1 is SGHRS, CDR2 YFSETQ, per germline. V lost 1 base, J lost 7 bases, and 14 bases lay in between. DNA for the CDR3: TGCGCCAGCAGCTTGTTACCCGGGAGGGATGAAGCTTTCTTT. It specifies CASSLLPGRDEAFF.

The rearrangement uses TRBV29-1 and TRBJ2-1, with a possible D match to TRBD2 (6 bases). This CDR3 has 15 amino acids. CDR1 and CDR2 (germline): SQVTM, ANQGSEA. The V end lost 0 bases, the J end lost 3 bases, and 12 bases lay between the germline ends. DNA of the CDR3: TGCAGCGTTGAAGATTCGCGGGGTAGCTACAATGAGCAGTTCTTC. The encoded protein is CSVEDSRGSYNEQFF.

CDR3 coding DNA: TGTGCCAGCAGCCTACCAGAAGGGGGGGGTGAGCAGTTCTTC. Its translation: CASSLPEGGGEQFF. The rearrangement joins TRBV11-2 to TRBJ2-1; perhaps TRBD2 as D (7 bases). V shed 5 bases and J shed 9 bases, with 17 bases lying between them. CDR1 is SGHAT, CDR2 FQNNGV, per germline. CDR3 length equals 14 residues.

This clone was counted a single time. The rearrangement uses TRBV5-5 and TRBJ2-3, with D perhaps TRBD2 (5 bases). CDR3 length: 12 residues. Trimming took off 5 bases at V and 4 bases at J, with 8 bases between the two ends. Per the germline V gene, CDR1 is SGHKS and CDR2 is YYEKEE (reference sequence). The chain's CDR3 is CASSLDSDTQYF. The CDR3 nucleotides read TGTGCCAGCAGTCTGGACTCAGATACGCAGTATTTT.

The gene calls are TRBV6-5 and TRBJ2-5, with D tentatively TRBD1 (6 bases). Germline lookup yields CDR1 MNHEY and CDR2 SVGAGI. This CDR3 has 16 residues. Between the trimmed V and J ends, which lost 0 bases and 3 bases, there was a span of 14 bases. The CDR3 sequence is CASSYSPLNREETQYF. The CDR3 nucleotides are TGTGCCAGCAGTTACTCTCCCCTCAACAGGGAAGAGACCCAGTACTTC.

The CDR3 DNA sequence: TGTGCCAGCTCACTGCAGGGGGAAGGAAGAAACACCATATATTTT. The encoded protein is CASSLQGEGRNTIYF. The rearrangement uses TRBV18 and TRBJ1-3, with 7 bases matching TRBD1. CDR1 and CDR2 (germline): KGHSH, LQKENI. Trimming took 4 bases from V and 5 from J; bases not matched to a gene: 8. The CDR3 consists of 15 residues. Looking up the rest from reference TRBV18 and TRBJ1-3 gives the full variable domain: NAGVMQNPRHLVRRRGQEARLRCSPMKGHSHVYWYRQLPEEGLKFMVYLQKENIIDESGMPKERFSAEFPKEGPSILRIQQVVRGDSAAYFCASSLQGEGRNTIYFGEGSWLTVV.

This clone showed up just once. The chain links TRBV7-9 to TRBJ1-2, with D possibly being TRBD1 (5 bases). There are 13 residues in the CDR3. The germline V gene encodes CDR1 SEHNR and CDR2 FQNEAQ (reference sequence). The V and J ends lost 1 base and 6 bases respectively, with 9 bases between them. The CDR3 DNA sequence: TGTGCCAGCAGCTTAGACCTAGGGGATGGCTACACCTTC. Protein product: CASSLDLGDGYTF.

This chain connects TRBV19 to TRBJ2-3, with 13 nucleotides matching TRBD2. Germline loops: CDR1 LNHDA, CDR2 SQIVND (reference sequence). This CDR3 contains 17 residues. V lost 6 bases and J lost 3; bases outside the gene matches: 9. The CDR3 DNA is TGTGCCAGTAGGAGTGGGACTAGCGGGGTTGGGACAGATACGCAGTATTTT. It is translated as CASRSGTSGVGTDTQYF.